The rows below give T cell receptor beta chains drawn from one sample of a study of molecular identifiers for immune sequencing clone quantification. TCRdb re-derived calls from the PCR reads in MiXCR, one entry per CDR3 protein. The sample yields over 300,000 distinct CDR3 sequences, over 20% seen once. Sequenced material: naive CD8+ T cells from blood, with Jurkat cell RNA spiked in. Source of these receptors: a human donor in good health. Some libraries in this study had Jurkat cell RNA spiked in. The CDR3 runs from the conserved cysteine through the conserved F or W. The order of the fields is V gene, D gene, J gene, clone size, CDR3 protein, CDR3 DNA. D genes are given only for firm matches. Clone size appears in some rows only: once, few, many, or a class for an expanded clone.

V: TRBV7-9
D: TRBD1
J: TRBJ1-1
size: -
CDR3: CASSPGGFMNTEAFF
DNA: TGTGCCAGCAGCCCAGGGGGTTTCATGAACACTGAAGCTTTCTTT

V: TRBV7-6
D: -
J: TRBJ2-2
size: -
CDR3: CASSLGGGRFTGELFF
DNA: TGTGCCAGCAGCTTAGGAGGGGGGCGGTTCACCGGGGAGCTGTTTTTT

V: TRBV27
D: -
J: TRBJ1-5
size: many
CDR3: CASSLSANQPQHF
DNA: TGTGCCAGCAGTTTATCGGCCAATCAGCCCCAGCATTTT

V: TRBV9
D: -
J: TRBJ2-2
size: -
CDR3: CASSPLRGGGSGELFF
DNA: TGTGCCAGCAGCCCCCTAAGGGGGGGGGGATCCGGGGAGCTGTTTTTT

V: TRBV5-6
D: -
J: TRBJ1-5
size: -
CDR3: CASHWGNQPQHF
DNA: TGTGCCAGCCATTGGGGGAATCAGCCCCAGCATTTT

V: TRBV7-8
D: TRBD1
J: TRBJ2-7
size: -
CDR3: CASSLALQGYHEQYF
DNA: TGTGCCAGCAGCTTAGCTCTACAGGGGTACCACGAGCAGTACTTC

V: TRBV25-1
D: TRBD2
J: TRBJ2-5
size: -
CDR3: CARGPSGLEPPYF
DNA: TGTGCCCGCGGGCCTAGCGGCCTAGAGCCCCCGTACTTC

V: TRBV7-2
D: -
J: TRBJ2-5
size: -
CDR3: CASSLEGRLDIKETQYF
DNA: TGTGCCAGCAGCTTAGAGGGGAGACTAGACATAAAAGAGACCCAGTACTTC

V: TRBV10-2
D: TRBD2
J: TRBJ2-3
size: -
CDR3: CASSGPRASGVDTQYF
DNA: TGCGCCAGCAGTGGGCCCCGGGCTAGCGGCGTAGATACGCAGTATTTT

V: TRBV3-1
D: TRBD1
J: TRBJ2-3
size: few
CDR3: CASRGQGIDTQYF
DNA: TGTGCCAGCAGGGGACAGGGAATAGATACGCAGTATTTT

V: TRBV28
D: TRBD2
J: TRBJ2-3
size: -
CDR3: CASSFLGLAGVEDTQYF
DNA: TGTGCCAGCAGTTTCCTGGGACTAGCGGGAGTAGAGGATACGCAGTATTTT

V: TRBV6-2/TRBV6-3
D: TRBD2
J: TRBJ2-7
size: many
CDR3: CASSYSGSSGPEQYF
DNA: TGTGCCAGCAGTTACTCGGGATCTAGCGGGCCCGAGCAGTACTTC

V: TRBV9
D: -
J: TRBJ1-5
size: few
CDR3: CASAPGNNQPQHF
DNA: TGTGCCAGCGCCCCGGGGAACAATCAGCCCCAGCATTTT

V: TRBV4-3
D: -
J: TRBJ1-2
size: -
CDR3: CASRQGAGNCNGYTF
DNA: TGCGCCAGCCGCCAAGGTGCAGGAAACTGCAATGGCTACACCTTC

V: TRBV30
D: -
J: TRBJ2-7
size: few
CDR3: CAWSELGPYEQYF
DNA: TGTGCCTGGAGTGAGCTGGGTCCCTACGAGCAGTACTTC

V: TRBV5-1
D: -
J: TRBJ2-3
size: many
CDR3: CASSLDRTASTDTQYF
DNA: TGCGCCAGCAGCTTAGACCGGACGGCGAGCACAGATACGCAGTATTTT

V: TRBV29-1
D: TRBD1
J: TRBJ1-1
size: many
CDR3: CSLQLGTAEAFF
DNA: TGCAGCCTCCAACTCGGGACAGCTGAAGCTTTCTTT

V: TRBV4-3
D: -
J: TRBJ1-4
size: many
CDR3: CASSQDFGGTNEKLFF
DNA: TGCGCCAGCAGCCAAGATTTTGGAGGGACTAATGAAAAACTGTTTTTT

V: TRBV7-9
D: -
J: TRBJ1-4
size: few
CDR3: CASSLGPATNEKLFF
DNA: TGTGCCAGCAGCTTAGGGCCGGCAACTAATGAAAAACTGTTTTTT

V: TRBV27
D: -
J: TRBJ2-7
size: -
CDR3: CASREQERSSYEQYF
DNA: TGTGCCAGCAGGGAACAGGAAAGGAGCTCCTACGAGCAGTACTTC

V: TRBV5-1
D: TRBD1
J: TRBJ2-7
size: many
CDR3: CASSSGQGHYEQYF
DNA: TGCGCCAGCAGCTCGGGACAGGGTCACTACGAGCAGTACTTC

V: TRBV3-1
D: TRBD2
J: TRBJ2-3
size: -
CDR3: CASSQEGGWTDTQYF
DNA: TGTGCCAGCAGCCAAGAGGGAGGGTGGACAGATACGCAGTATTTT

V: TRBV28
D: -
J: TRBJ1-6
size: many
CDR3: CATKARGNNSPLHF
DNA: TGTGCCACAAAAGCGCGGGGGAATAATTCACCCCTCCACTTT

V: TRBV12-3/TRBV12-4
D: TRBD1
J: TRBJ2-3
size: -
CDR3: CASSDRDRSSDPQYF
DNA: TGTGCCAGCAGTGACAGGGATAGAAGCTCAGATCCGCAGTATTTT

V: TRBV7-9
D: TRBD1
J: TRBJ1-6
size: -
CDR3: CASSLTGAFEPLHF
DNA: TGTGCCAGCAGCTTAACAGGGGCATTCGAACCCCTCCACTTT

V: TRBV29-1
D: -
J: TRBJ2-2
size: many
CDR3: CSVRGQPGELFF
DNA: TGCAGCGTAAGAGGCCAACCCGGGGAGCTGTTTTTT

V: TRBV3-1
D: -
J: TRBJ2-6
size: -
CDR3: CASSQDTRQAEANVLTF
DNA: TGTGCCAGCAGCCAAGATACGCGGCAGGCTGAGGCCAACGTCCTGACTTTC

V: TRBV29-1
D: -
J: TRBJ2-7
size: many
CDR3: CSVPLQGGYEQYF
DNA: TGCAGCGTTCCGCTACAGGGGGGGTACGAGCAGTACTTC

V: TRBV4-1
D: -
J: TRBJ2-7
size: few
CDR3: CASSGRRSAAYEQYF
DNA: TGCGCCAGCAGCGGCCGGAGGTCGGCAGCCTACGAGCAGTACTTC

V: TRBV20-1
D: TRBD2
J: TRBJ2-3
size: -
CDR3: CSARDPTSGGSTDTQYF
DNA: TGCAGTGCTAGAGACCCAACTAGCGGGGGAAGCACAGATACGCAGTATTTT

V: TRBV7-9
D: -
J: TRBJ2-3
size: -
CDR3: CASSQDGRNTQYF
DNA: TGTGCCAGCAGCCAGGACGGACGCAATACGCAGTATTTT

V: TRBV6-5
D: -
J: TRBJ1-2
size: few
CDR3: CASSSAGLFYGYTF
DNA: TGTGCCAGCAGTTCCGCCGGACTGTTCTATGGCTACACCTTC

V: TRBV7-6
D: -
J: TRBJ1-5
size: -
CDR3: CASSLGGGGQPQHF
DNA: TGTGCCAGCAGCTTAGGTGGAGGGGGTCAGCCCCAGCATTTT

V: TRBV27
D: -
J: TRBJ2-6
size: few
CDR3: CASSLKGGWANVLTF
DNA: TGTGCCAGCAGTTTAAAAGGGGGATGGGCCAACGTCCTGACTTTC

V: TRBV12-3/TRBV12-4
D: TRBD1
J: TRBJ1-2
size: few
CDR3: CATDRGPLNYGYTF
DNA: TGTGCCACCGACAGGGGGCCTCTTAACTATGGCTACACCTTC

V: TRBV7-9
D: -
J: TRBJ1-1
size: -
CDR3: CASGAAGTEAFF
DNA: TGTGCCAGCGGGGCAGCGGGCACTGAAGCTTTCTTT

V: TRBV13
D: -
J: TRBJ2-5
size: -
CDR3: CASSLGDLQYF
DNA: TGTGCCAGCAGCCTTGGAGATCTTCAGTACTTC

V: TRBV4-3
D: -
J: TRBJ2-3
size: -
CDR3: CASSQAFPSTDTQYF
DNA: TGCGCCAGCAGCCAAGCCTTTCCCAGCACAGATACGCAGTATTTT

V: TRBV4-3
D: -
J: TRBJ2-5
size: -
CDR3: CASSQDATGQTQYF
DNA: TGCGCCAGCAGCCAAGATGCGACAGGTCAGACCCAGTACTTC

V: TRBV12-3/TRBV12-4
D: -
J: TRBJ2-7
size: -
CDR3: CASSFPGHLYEQYF
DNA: TGTGCCAGCAGTTTTCCGGGACACCTCTACGAGCAGTACTTC

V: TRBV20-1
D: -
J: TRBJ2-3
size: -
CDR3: CSASTDLRTDTQYF
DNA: TGCAGTGCTAGTACAGACCTCCGCACAGATACGCAGTATTTT

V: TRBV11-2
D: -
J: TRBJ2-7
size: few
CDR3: CASSFGEVYEQYF
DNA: TGTGCCAGCAGCTTTGGGGAGGTCTACGAGCAGTACTTC

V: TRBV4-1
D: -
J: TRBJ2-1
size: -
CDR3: CASSQGLSSYNEQFF
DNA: TGCGCCAGCAGCCAAGGACTTAGCTCCTACAATGAGCAGTTCTTC

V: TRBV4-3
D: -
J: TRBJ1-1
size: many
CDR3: CASSQGWGLDTEAFF
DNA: TGCGCCAGCAGCCAAGGATGGGGGCTAGACACTGAAGCTTTCTTT

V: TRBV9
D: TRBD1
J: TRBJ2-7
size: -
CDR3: CASSVNPQTGELEQYF
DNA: TGTGCCAGCAGCGTGAACCCACAGACAGGGGAGCTCGAGCAGTACTTC

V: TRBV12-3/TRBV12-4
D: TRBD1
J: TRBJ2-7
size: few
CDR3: CASGQGAFEQYF
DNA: TGTGCCAGCGGACAGGGGGCGTTCGAGCAGTACTTC

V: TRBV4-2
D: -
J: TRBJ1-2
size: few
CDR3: CASSQETGFGYGYTF
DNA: TGTGCCAGCAGCCAGGAAACAGGGTTCGGCTATGGCTACACCTTC

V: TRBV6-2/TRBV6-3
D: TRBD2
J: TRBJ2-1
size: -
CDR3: CASSYSTTAGGPWYEQFF
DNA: TGTGCCAGCAGTTACTCGACCACAGCGGGGGGGCCTTGGTATGAGCAGTTCTTC

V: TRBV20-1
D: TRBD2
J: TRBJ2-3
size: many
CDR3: CSAKRGLAWSTDTQYF
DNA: TGCAGTGCTAAGAGAGGACTAGCGTGGAGCACAGATACGCAGTATTTT

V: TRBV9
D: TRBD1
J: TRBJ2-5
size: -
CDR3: CASSVGQTGVKETQYF
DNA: TGTGCCAGCAGCGTCGGTCAGACAGGGGTTAAAGAGACCCAGTACTTC

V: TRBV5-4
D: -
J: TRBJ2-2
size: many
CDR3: CASSLGENTGELFF
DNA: TGTGCCAGCAGCTTGGGAGAGAACACCGGGGAGCTGTTTTTT

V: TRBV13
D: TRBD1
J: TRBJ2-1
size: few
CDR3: CASSLVGGQGISYNEQFF
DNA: TGTGCCAGCAGCTTAGTGGGGGGACAGGGTATCTCCTACAATGAGCAGTTCTTC

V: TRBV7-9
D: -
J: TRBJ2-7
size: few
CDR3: CASSSGLMIYEQYF
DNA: TGTGCCAGCAGCTCGGGCCTAATGATCTACGAGCAGTACTTC

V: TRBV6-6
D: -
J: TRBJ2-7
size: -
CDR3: CASSHRTAPGEQYF
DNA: TGTGCCAGCAGTCACAGGACAGCCCCTGGCGAGCAGTACTTC

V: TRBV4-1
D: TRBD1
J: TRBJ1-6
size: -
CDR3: CASSQDGTGGIDSPLHF
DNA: TGCGCCAGCAGCCAAGATGGGACAGGGGGAATAGATTCACCCCTCCACTTT

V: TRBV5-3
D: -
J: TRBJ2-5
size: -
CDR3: CVSSLGGPETQYF
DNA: TGTGTCAGCAGCCTGGGGGGTCCCGAGACCCAGTACTTC

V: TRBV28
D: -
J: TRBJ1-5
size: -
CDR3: CASSPRATVRQPQHF
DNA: TGTGCCAGCAGTCCCAGAGCCACAGTGCGACAGCCCCAGCATTTT